This T cell receptor beta chain originates from a study of shared clonotypes between healthy human individuals (dated by TCRdb to about 2020). Study-wide context: A few men and a couple of women, aged 18 to 49 years, made up the cohort. Per donor, three plates each were used for CD4 naive and CD4 memory, two for CD8 naive, and one for CD8 memory. Between about 0.94 and 8.9 billion PBMCs per donor were obtained by leukapheresis. To estimate repertoire size and how much clonotypes are shared between individuals, the study performed deep sequencing of blood TCR repertoires from five healthy adults. Libraries were prepared and TCR repertoires were sequenced by different laboratories using diverse techniques, in order to increase sequencing depth and limit assay-specific biases. What the research found in general, with its limitations: Naive subsets generally had larger estimated clonotype richness than memory subsets did. Sampling was restricted to blood, and TCR repertoires in tissues likely differ from the TCR repertoires found in blood. Because the study included a small number of donors, the genetic and exposure-history diversity represented was limited. Rarefaction of sorted-subset datasets indicated incomplete sequencing despite the large sequencing depth. Compared with non-shared clonotypes, the clonotypes found in all four sorted-subset donors had higher generation probabilities. Pairwise subsampling led to the expectation that sequencing depth would affect the degree of clonotype sharing among donors. Roughly 5.2% of naive CD4, 3.5% of naive CD8, roughly 2.5% of memory CD4, and 0.4% of memory CD8 clonotypes were shared across several donors.

Donors were healthy HIV-negative adults with no recently reported acute infections or vaccinations. Every donor was a Caucasian adult living in Nashville, Tennessee, USA. The CD8 memory samples were a combination of magnetically selected CD45RO+ cells and CCR7-negative CD45RA+ effector memory (TemRA) cells. Blood was collected by leukapheresis, and PBMCs were isolated by Ficoll-Histopaque density gradient centrifugation and then cryopreserved in liquid nitrogen vapor phase. Purity and quantity of every magnetically sorted T cell population were checked by analytical flow cytometry. Each sorted fraction had its genomic DNA isolated and then quantified by UV absorbance on a Nanodrop 2000c. As encoded in the germline V gene, CDR1 is SGHRS while CDR2 is YFSETQ. V is pared back by 2 bases and J by 4 bases, with 9 bases lying between the germline termini. Taken from cysteine to phenylalanine, the CDR3 has 14 residues. CDR3 DNA is the only sequence kept; it has 42 bases, read in frame from the first base.

This clone occurred once. Which antigen it targets is not known. No clone much larger than this one lies a single base away; base qualities are absent. Using the deep immunoSEQ assay, TCR CDR3 regions were amplified from genomic DNA by multiplex PCR. Extracted genomic DNA from each cell subset was spread evenly across all wells of several immunoSEQ 96-well plates, with each plate serving as a replicate. For sorted subsets, around 0.2 ug genomic DNA, equal to about 30,000 T cell genomes, was loaded into each replicate PCR. The purified libraries were quantified using a Qubit 3.0 fluorometer, sized with a Bioanalyzer 2100, and then quantified again using the KAPA Library Quantification kit. Each immunoSEQ 96-well plate was sequenced on its own single-read 150-cycle Illumina NextSeq 550 flow cell. The paper's data handling went like this. Because only junctional sequences without quality scores were contained in the immunoSEQ output, filtering matching that applied to full-length reads could not be performed. To assign V/J genes and CDR3, sequences were annotated against IMGT germline references using PyIR, a Python wrapper for IgBLAST v1.9. Reads were filtered out if the reads had weak V/J assignments (E-value above 1e-6), no CDR3, stop codons, out-of-frame junctions, or ambiguous translated residues. V3J clonotypes were defined as sequences sharing an identical inferred V gene, J gene, and CDR3 amino acid sequence. Percentage overlap between repertoires was computed as shared unique clonotypes divided by the size of the smaller repertoire. Richness of each repertoire was evaluated using RTK rarefaction, the Chao1 estimator, and Recon v2.1 estimates of unobserved clonotypes. Generation probabilities for all TCRbeta clonotypes obtained by the gDNA method from a handful of donors were computed using OLGA. What TCRdb holds here is the immuneACCESS table cut down to in-frame rearrangements. Part of the clones is not present; checked against another copy, under half of the missing clones reflect an unresolved V gene, and the others are unexplained. The V and J calls and clone size were taken over from that table, and D and trimming were inferred from the DNA. This sample lists over 100,000 clones; around 68% were detected once. The ten largest clones represent 24% of the sample.

The V gene is TRBV5-1 and the J gene is TRBJ2-2, with the D gene tentatively TRBD1 or TRBD2, based on 5 matching bases in each. The TCR comes from a young woman in good health. The sequencing input was memory CD8+ T cells sorted from blood. The cell subset or site label, read with the paper, signifies: CD45RO+ cells pooled with CCR7-negative TemRA cells. The CDR3 protein is CASSFEGSTGELFF. The DNA sequence is given as TGCGCCAGCAGCTTCGAGGGGTCCACCGGGGAGCTGTTTTTT.